These 25 T cell receptor beta chains were all obtained from the same sample, sequenced in a study of blood T cell repertoires in COVID-19. Repertoires were generated with immunoSEQ multiplex PCR, while TCRdb's copy carries only in-frame clones and drops some. This table holds a few hundred thousand clones, 60% to 75% found once. Sequenced sample: peripheral blood. Source of these receptors: a woman older than 75 with acute or convalescent COVID-19.

The chain couples TRBV20-1 to TRBJ2-5; tentative D call: TRBD1 (6 bases). Germline V CDR1 and CDR2: DFQATT, SNEGSKA (reference sequence). The CDR3 is made up of 12 amino acids. Trimming cost V 3 bases and J 3 bases, with 8 bases left between them. In DNA form, the CDR3 reads TGCAGTGCTAGTTCAGGGGAAGAGACCCAGTACTTC. It encodes CSASSGEETQYF.

The chain joins TRBV2 to TRBJ1-5, with TRBD1 identical over 7 bases. V trimming: 4 bases; J trimming: 3 bases; junction bases outside the gene matches: 3. CDR1 SNHLY and CDR2 FYNNEI come from the germline V gene. This CDR3 region has 14 residues. The CDR3 DNA is TGTGCCAGCAGTGCGACAGGGCCCAATCAGCCCCAGCATTTT. It is translated as CASSATGPNQPQHF.

About this clone: Additional DNA sequences in this sample encode the identical CDR3. This CDR3 reads CASSLQGNQPQHF. The CDR3 DNA sequence: TGTGCCAGCAGCTTACAGGGCAATCAGCCCCAGCATTTT. The chain couples TRBV27 to TRBJ1-5, with a weak D call TRBD1 (5 bases). Trimming cost V 6 bases and J 2 bases, with 8 bases left between them. The CDR3 spans 13 residues. Germline CDR1 and CDR2: MNHEY and SMNVEV (reference sequence).

The chain employs TRBV6-5 and TRBJ1-5, with D tentatively TRBD1 (6 bases). The germline CDR1 and CDR2 sequences are MNHEY and SVGAGI. The V and J ends lost 6 bases and 5 bases respectively, with 11 bases between them. This CDR3 region has 13 residues. The DNA for the CDR3 is TGTGCCAGCAGGAGGGGGAGTGATCAGCCCCAGCATTTT. It is translated as CASRRGSDQPQHF.

The rearrangement uses TRBV5-4 and TRBJ2-1; possible D gene TRBD2, 5 bases. Germline CDR1 is SGHNT and CDR2 is YYREEE (reference sequence). The CDR3 has 16 amino acids. Trimming took 0 bases from V and 3 from J, leaving 13 bases between them. The CDR3 DNA follows: TGTGCCAGCAGCTTGGGAGGGTCCCTCTACTACAATGAGCAGTTCTTC. Amino acids: CASSLGGSLYYNEQFF.

V and J are TRBV5-4 and TRBJ2-5, with 8 bases that match TRBD2. The germline gives CDR1 SGHNT, CDR2 YYREEE (reference sequence). V trimming: 4 bases; J trimming: 5 bases; junction bases outside the gene matches: 10. The CDR3 consists of 15 residues. CDR3 region: CASSQTGGPGETQYF. DNA of the CDR3: TGTGCCAGCAGCCAAACGGGGGGGCCGGGGGAGACCCAGTACTTC.

The chain joins TRBV11-2 to TRBJ2-3; D is uncertain. The CDR3 extends over 14 amino acids. V shed 0 bases and J shed 6 bases, with 10 bases lying between them. Germline V gene lookup returns CDR1 SGHAT and CDR2 FQNNGV. In nucleotides, the CDR3 is TGTGCCAGCAGCTTAGATGGTAACGGGGATACGCAGTATTTT. Protein: CASSLDGNGDTQYF.

The chain carries TRBV5-6 and TRBJ2-2; no definite D call. Germline V gene sequence: CDR1 SGHDT, CDR2 YYEEEE. The CDR3 totals 11 residues. V was shortened by 4 bases and J by 7 bases, with 5 bases between the two germline ends. Written as DNA, the CDR3 is TGTGCCAGCAGCGGGCACGGGGAGCTGTTTTTT. Amino acids: CASSGHGELFF.

CDR3 region: CASGGTGAYEQYF. As DNA, the CDR3 is TGTGCTAGTGGGGGGACAGGCGCCTACGAGCAGTACTTC. The chain carries TRBV12-5 and TRBJ2-7; 8 bases line up with TRBD1. Germline-derived CDR1 and CDR2 are LGHNT and FRNRAP. V gave up 6 bases and J gave up 2 bases; unmatched junction bases: 3. CDR3 length equals 13 residues.

This clone was counted a few times. The chain combines TRBV20-1 with TRBJ1-3, with D unclear. Germline CDR1 is DFQATT and CDR2 is SNEGSKA (reference sequence). This CDR3 spans 17 amino acids. V dropped 3 bases and J dropped 1 base, with 19 bases sitting between them. CDR3 sequence: CSASRGSTALSGNTIYF. The CDR3 nucleotides read TGCAGTGCTAGTCGCGGGTCCACCGCGTTATCTGGAAACACCATATATTTT.

The chain uses TRBV3-1 (or the pseudogene TRBV3-2) and TRBJ2-5; 7 positions agree with TRBD2. CDR3 length: 16 amino acids. Germline V gene data show CDR1 as LGHDT and CDR2 as YNNKEL (reference sequence). J gave up 2 bases and V 1 base, and 7 bases lay outside the gene matches. CDR3 sequence (DNA): TGTGCCAGCAGCCAAGGGTTGGGGCGGGGGCAAGAGACCCAGTACTTC. It is translated as CASSQGLGRGQETQYF.

The V call is TRBV28, the J call TRBJ1-2; D not certain. CDR1 is MDHEN, CDR2 SYDVKM, per germline. The length of the CDR3 is 17 residues. Trimming took 2 bases from V and 5 from J, leaving 21 bases between them. The CDR3 reads CASSLISATRLKYGYTF. The DNA of the CDR3 is TGTGCCAGCAGTTTAATTTCCGCGACACGCCTAAAATATGGCTACACCTTC.

V gene TRBV6-1 combines with J gene TRBJ1-2; D is unclear. Germline CDR1 is MNHNS and CDR2 is SASEGT. V lost 0 bases to trimming and J lost 4 bases, with 9 bases between them. This CDR3 spans 14 amino acids. This CDR3 is CASSEAIVGYGYTF. As DNA, the CDR3 is TGTGCCAGCAGTGAAGCTATAGTCGGCTATGGCTACACCTTC.

The chain links TRBV4-3 to TRBJ2-2; no definite D call. The V gene lost 4 bases and the J gene lost 1 base, with 10 bases spanning the gap. The CDR3 extends over 15 amino acids. Germline V lookup: CDR1 LGHNA, CDR2 YSLEER. The CDR3 loop is CASSRSSGNTGELFF. The CDR3 bases are TGCGCCAGCAGCCGAAGCTCCGGGAACACCGGGGAGCTGTTTTTT.

The V gene is TRBV2, the J gene TRBJ1-4; D is unresolved. Germline loops: CDR1 SNHLY, CDR2 FYNNEI. V was cut by 1 base and J by 4 bases, with 10 bases left in between. This CDR3 spans 15 amino acids. CDR3 DNA sequence: TGTGCCAGCAGTGAAGATGGTTTGCGTAATGAAAAACTGTTTTTT. Protein product: CASSEDGLRNEKLFF.

The chain has TRBV29-1 and TRBJ2-4, with TRBD1 matching 7 bases. V shed 4 bases, J shed 10 bases, and the junction held 10 bases outside the gene matches. The CDR3 extends over 13 amino acids. Germline-derived CDR1 and CDR2 are SQVTM and ANQGSEA. CDR3 coding DNA: TGCAGCGTTGGAGGACAGGCTCTTGGGATTCAGTACTTC. It encodes CSVGGQALGIQYF.

The chain recombines TRBV7-2 with TRBJ2-1, with D possibly being TRBD2 (5 bases). CDR1 and CDR2 (germline): SGHTA, FQGNSA. V dropped 6 bases and J dropped 11 bases, with 11 bases sitting between them. This CDR3 has 11 amino acids. CDR3 DNA: TGTGCCAGCAGTCTTAGCGCTAAGCAGTTCTTC. This encodes CASSLSAKQFF.

V is TRBV12-3 or TRBV12-4 and J is TRBJ1-2; D not certain. V was cut by 6 bases and J by 3 bases, with 11 bases left in between. CDR3 length: 13 amino acids. The CDR3 nucleotides read TGTGCCAGCAGCATAGGGAGTGACTATGGCTACACCTTC. It specifies CASSIGSDYGYTF.

The count of this clone is one. V usage is TRBV5-4 and J usage is TRBJ1-2; 7 positions match TRBD1. The germline gives CDR1 SGHNT, CDR2 YYREEE (reference sequence). The ends lost 4 bases at V and 6 bases at J; junction bases unmatched: 6. The CDR3 runs 13 residues. The CDR3 loop reads CASSPDRVHGYTF. The CDR3 DNA reads TGTGCCAGCAGCCCCGACAGGGTCCATGGCTACACCTTC. The variable domain in full, completed from reference TRBV5-4 and TRBJ1-2, reads ETGVTQSPTHLIKTRGQQVTLRCSSQSGHNTVSWYQQALGQGPQFIFQYYREEENGRGNFPPRFSGLQFPNYSSELNVNALELDDSALYLCASSPDRVHGYTFGSGTRLTVV.

J is TRBJ1-2 and V is TRBV25-1; D unclear. The CDR3 totals 15 residues. CDR1 and CDR2 from the germline V gene are MGHDK and SYGVNS. Trimming shortened V by 4 bases and J by 4 bases, and 16 bases separated the two germline ends. The CDR3 coding sequence is TGTGCCAGCAGTGGTTTCGGGGTTTGGGTCTATGGCTACACCTTC. Amino acid sequence: CASSGFGVWVYGYTF.

There are a few counts of this clone. The V call is TRBV4-1, the J call TRBJ1-3; D gene uncertain. Between the trimmed V and J ends, which lost 0 bases and 0 bases, there was a span of 9 bases. CDR1 is MGHRA, CDR2 YSYEKL, per germline. The CDR3 has 16 amino acids. The CDR3 reads CASSQDLLVSGNTIYF. CDR3 nucleotide sequence: TGCGCCAGCAGCCAAGATCTACTGGTCTCTGGAAACACCATATATTTT.

The V call is TRBV18, the J call TRBJ2-1, with D possibly TRBD2 on 5 matching bases. CDR3 size: 18 residues. Trimming pared 4 bases from V and 4 bases from J, leaving 23 bases between. CDR1 KGHSH and CDR2 LQKENI come from the germline V gene. The CDR3 is CASSQRVLASSQYNEQFF. In nucleotides, the CDR3 is TGTGCCAGCTCACAAAGGGTGCTAGCCTCCTCCCAATACAATGAGCAGTTCTTC.

This clone was found once. This chain joins TRBV7-9 and TRBJ1-2; the match to TRBD1 covers 7 bases. The germline V gene has CDR1 SEHNR and CDR2 FQNEAQ (reference sequence). The CDR3 covers 12 residues. V trimming: 5 bases; J trimming: 8 bases; junction bases outside the gene matches: 5. CDR3 amino acids: CASSPTGDGYTF. The CDR3 nucleotides read TGTGCCAGCAGCCCCACAGGGGACGGCTACACCTTC. Full variable domain (remainder filled in from reference TRBV7-9 and TRBJ1-2): DTGVSQNPRHKITKRGQNVTFRCDPISEHNRLYWYRQTLGQGPEFLTYFQNEAQLEKSRLLSDRFSAERPKGSFSTLEIQRTEQGDSAMYLCASSPTGDGYTFGSGTRLTVV.

The table lists this clone with a few counts. This rearrangement joins TRBV6-5 to TRBJ2-7, with D possibly TRBD1 on 5 matching bases. V was clipped by 7 bases and J by 0 bases, with 13 bases between them. Looked up from germline, CDR1 is MNHEY and CDR2 is SVGAGI. This CDR3 is built from 14 residues. The CDR3 nucleotides are TGTGCCAGCAACTACGACAGAAGCTCCTACGAGCAGTACTTC. This sequence encodes CASNYDRSSYEQYF.

This chain joins TRBV7-9 and TRBJ2-5; 7 bases are shared with TRBD2. This CDR3 has 15 residues. The V segment lost 5 bases and the J segment 4 bases; nucleotides outside the gene matches: 10. Germline assignment: CDR1 SEHNR and CDR2 FQNEAQ (reference sequence). The CDR3, as DNA: TGTGCCAGCAGCGCTGGGTTGGGAGGGAGAGAGACCCAGTACTTC. Protein: CASSAGLGGRETQYF.